This paragraph covers one T cell receptor (beta chain) sequence. Its antigen is still unknown. Sequencing used immunoSEQ multiplex PCR; TCRdb keeps in-frame clones, though not all of them. Found here are some 65,000 clones, approximately 90% of them singletons; the top ten hold 0.6% to 0.8%. The data derive from a study of stem cell transplantation in POMP-related autoinflammatory disease. Overall study context: Before transplant: CD4+ naive skewing, low CD8+ proportions, reduced cytokine secretion. DNA chimerism showed 100% graft donor engraftment of neutrophils and platelets through one year. Study results and limitations: PRAID patients trended toward lower TRB diversity and higher clonality in all analyzed T-cell subsets.

PRAID combined immunodeficiency and autoinflammation. Germline values: CDR1 SEHNR, CDR2 FQNEAQ (reference sequence). V was clipped by 4 bases and J by 8 bases; unmatched bases: 4. The CDR3 runs 12 residues. The receptor comes from a human patient with POMP-related autoinflammation and immune dysregulation (PRAID). Some T cells may be transferred from the graft donor. Sequencing used CD4+ T cells from PBMCs, obtained after stem cell transplantation. This rearrangement joins TRBV7-9 to TRBJ1-1; the match to TRBD1 covers 7 bases. The CDR3 loop reads CASSWGQKEAFF. Here the CDR3 DNA reads TGTGCCAGCAGCTGGGGACAGAAAGAAGCTTTCTTT.